Shown below are 32 T cell receptor beta chains from a single sample sequenced in a study of cytomegalovirus exposure and HLA in healthy donors (dated by TCRdb to about 2017). The library was obtained by the immunoSEQ multiplex PCR assay. For the multiplex PCR, a mixture combining 60 forward primers for TCR Vbeta segments and 13 reverse primers for TCR Jbeta segments was used. In its TCRdb copy, this immuneACCESS table keeps in-frame sequences only and misses some clones. Where compared with another copy, unresolved V genes explain less than half of these, and the others have no known cause. This sample has about 160,000 clones in its table, and 80% to 90% of those were observed once. Roughly 2.2% of the sample goes to the ten largest clones. Material for sequencing was PBMCs. The source is a man in his late teens or twenties in good health and CMV-seropositive.

This clone has only one observation. The chain uses TRBV15 and TRBJ2-7, with D maybe TRBD2 (5 bases). Trimming stripped 0 bases from V and 0 bases from J, with 15 bases between. Germline values: CDR1 LNHNV, CDR2 YYDKDF (reference sequence). The CDR3 runs to 17 residues. This CDR3 reads CATSRDRLEGSSYEQYF. CDR3 nucleotides: TGTGCCACCAGCAGAGATAGGCTGGAAGGGAGCTCCTACGAGCAGTACTTC.

The CDR3 DNA is TGTGCCAGCACACTAGCGGGGGATTCCTACGAGCAGTACTTC. Protein: CASTLAGDSYEQYF. V usage is TRBV6-5 and J usage is TRBJ2-7; 11 nucleotides line up with TRBD2. There are 14 residues in the CDR3. The V segment lost 7 bases and the J segment 1 base; nucleotides outside the gene matches: 3. Germline V CDR1 and CDR2: MNHEY, SVGAGI.

The chain links TRBV5-1 to TRBJ2-7; D possibly corresponds to TRBD2 (5 bases). Trimming stripped 2 bases from V and 3 bases from J, with 9 bases between. The germline V gene encodes CDR1 SGHRS and CDR2 YFSETQ. This CDR3 is built from 13 residues. The CDR3 DNA reads TGCGCCAGCAGCTTTGAGGGCCGCTACGAGCAGTACTTC. Residues: CASSFEGRYEQYF.

This clone was found a few times. V gene TRBV10-3 combines with J gene TRBJ1-4; TRBD1 might be the D (5 bases). The CDR3 length is 15 residues. The V gene lost 0 bases and the J gene lost 10 bases, with 15 bases spanning the gap. Germline CDR1 is ENHRY and CDR2 is SYGVKD. The CDR3: CAISESTRQGGKLFF. For the CDR3, the DNA is TGTGCCATCAGTGAGTCGACTCGTCAGGGTGGAAAACTGTTTTTT.

J is TRBJ2-3 and V is TRBV4-3; D unresolved. The CDR3 spans 13 residues. The V end was cut by 5 bases, the J end by 6 bases, with 12 bases between. CDR1 and CDR2 (germline): LGHNA, YSLEER. CDR3 region: CASSGGRVDTQYF. CDR3 nucleotide sequence: TGCGCCAGCAGCGGCGGTCGGGTTGATACGCAGTATTTT.

The chain combines TRBV28 with TRBJ1-2, with 7 bases aligning to TRBD1. V gave up 5 bases and J gave up 6 bases; unmatched junction bases: 3. The CDR3 spans 12 residues. CDR1 is MDHEN, CDR2 SYDVKM, per germline. The CDR3 region is CASSGTEHGYTF. The CDR3 DNA follows: TGTGCCAGCAGTGGGACAGAGCATGGCTACACCTTC.

J is TRBJ1-3 and V is TRBV5-4; D might be TRBD1 (5 bases). Germline lookup yields CDR1 SGHNT and CDR2 YYREEE (reference sequence). Trimming stripped 0 bases from V and 2 bases from J, with 18 bases between. The CDR3 loop spans 18 amino acids. The CDR3 DNA is TGTGCCAGCAGCTTGGACGGGGGGGTATTTCGCCCTGGAAACACCATATATTTT. This encodes CASSLDGGVFRPGNTIYF.

A few counts support this clone. The gene calls are TRBV5-4 and TRBJ1-2; tentative D call: TRBD1 (6 bases). In germline, CDR1 is SGHNT, CDR2 YYREEE (reference sequence). The length of the CDR3 is 14 residues. V was trimmed by 2 bases and J by 4 bases, leaving 12 bases between them. The CDR3 reads CASSFRQVAYGYTF. Here the CDR3 DNA reads TGTGCCAGCAGCTTCCGACAGGTTGCCTATGGCTACACCTTC.

Details on this clone: Different DNA sequences within this sample yield the same CDR3. The CDR3 DNA reads as TGCGCCAGCAGCCAAGATAGACAGTCGCATGAAAAACTGTTTTTT. Its protein product is CASSQDRQSHEKLFF. This chain links TRBV4-3 with TRBJ1-4, with D possibly being TRBD1 (5 bases). V was trimmed by 0 bases and J by 6 bases, leaving 11 bases between them. Germline-derived CDR1 and CDR2 are LGHNA and YSLEER. The CDR3 has 15 residues.

This clone was counted between two and nine times. The CDR3 spells CASSQERGGFGTEAFF. DNA for the CDR3: TGCGCCAGCAGCCAAGAAAGGGGGGGTTTCGGGACTGAAGCTTTCTTT. The rearrangement uses TRBV4-3 and TRBJ1-1; D is perhaps TRBD1 (6 bases). CDR1 LGHNA and CDR2 YSLEER come from the germline V gene. The CDR3 has 16 amino acids. The V end lost 0 bases, the J end lost 5 bases, and 16 bases lay between the germline ends.

The chain uses TRBV30 and TRBJ1-2; 9 bases are shared with TRBD1. Trimming at V came to 3 bases and at J to 4 bases, leaving 6 bases not matched to a gene. Per germline, CDR1 GTSNPN and CDR2 SVGIG (reference sequence). CDR3 length: 14 amino acids. CDR3 DNA: TGTGCCTGGAGACGTTCGACAGGGGGCTATGGCTACACCTTC. Its protein is CAWRRSTGGYGYTF.

The CDR3 DNA reads TGTGCCAGTACCATAGTGGGGGGTGCGAACACCGGGGAGCTGTTTTTT. It encodes CASTIVGGANTGELFF. This chain links TRBV19 with TRBJ2-2; D might be TRBD2 (6 bases). V shed 7 bases and J shed 0 bases, with 15 bases lying between them. The CDR3 has 16 amino acids. Germline V gene sequence: CDR1 LNHDA, CDR2 SQIVND (reference sequence).

The chain links TRBV5-4 to TRBJ2-5, with TRBD2 matching 9 bases. The CDR3 is 16 amino acids. Germline assignment: CDR1 SGHNT and CDR2 YYREEE (reference sequence). Germline trimming cut 0 bases from V and 5 bases from J; bases unmatched to any gene: 8. CDR3 sequence: CASSLATRGGLETQYF. In nucleotides, the CDR3 is TGTGCCAGCAGCTTGGCCACGCGGGGGGGCCTCGAGACCCAGTACTTC.

The gene calls are TRBV14 and TRBJ2-3, with a weak D call TRBD2 (5 bases). CDR1 and CDR2 from the germline V gene are SGHDN and FVKESK. Between the trimmed V and J ends, which lost 4 bases and 2 bases, there was a span of 10 bases. The CDR3 length is 14 residues. CDR3 coding DNA: TGTGCCAGCAGCCCCAGGACTGTCACAGATACGCAGTATTTT. It translates to CASSPRTVTDTQYF.

Regarding this clone: A much larger clone sits a single nucleotide away, making a read error possible. This sample includes further DNA sequences coding for the same CDR3. This chain links TRBV6-1 with TRBJ2-1, with 12 bases lining up with TRBD2. After removal of 2 bases from V and 6 bases from J, the junction contained 2 bases not matched to a gene. The CDR3 extends over 15 amino acids. Germline-derived CDR1 and CDR2 are MNHNS and SASEGT. CDR3 sequence: CASSESSGGANEQFF. DNA of the CDR3: TGTGCCAGCAGTGAATCTAGCGGGGGGGCCAATGAGCAGTTCTTC.

The rearrangement links TRBV2 to TRBJ1-1; no firm D call. Germline CDR1 SNHLY, CDR2 FYNNEI. The CDR3 length is 13 residues. The V and J ends lost 6 bases and 1 base respectively, with 9 bases between them. The chain's CDR3 is CASRATGNTEAFF. The CDR3 DNA is TGTGCCAGCAGAGCTACGGGGAACACTGAAGCTTTCTTT.

The chain combines TRBV15 with TRBJ2-1; D possibly corresponds to TRBD1 (5 bases). CDR1 and CDR2 (germline): LNHNV, YYDKDF (reference sequence). The CDR3 sequence is 13 residues long. V lost 1 base and J lost 9, with 10 bases in between. For the CDR3, the DNA is TGTGCCACCAGCAGAGGGGGCGCCACTGAGCAGTTCTTC. As protein: CATSRGGATEQFF.

The chain has TRBV2 and TRBJ2-3; 8 bases fit TRBD1. From germline, CDR1 is SNHLY and CDR2 FYNNEI. The CDR3 contains 15 residues. Germline trimming cut 6 bases from V and 4 bases from J; bases unmatched to any gene: 9. CDR3 sequence: CASRRQGALADTQYF. The DNA for the CDR3 is TGTGCCAGCAGAAGGCAGGGGGCGCTTGCAGATACGCAGTATTTT.

The chain employs TRBV7-2 and TRBJ2-5; 10 positions match TRBD1. The CDR3 has 16 residues. CDR1 is SGHTA, CDR2 FQGNSA, per germline. V was clipped by 0 bases and J by 2 bases; unmatched bases: 3. CDR3 nucleotide sequence: TGTGCCAGCAGCTTAGCCGGGACAGGGGTACAAGAGACCCAGTACTTC. Translating it yields CASSLAGTGVQETQYF.

The chain recombines TRBV9 with TRBJ1-1, with D possibly matching TRBD1 (5 bases). V was shortened by 7 bases and J by 0 bases, with 13 bases between the two germline ends. The CDR3 consists of 14 residues. The germline V gene has CDR1 SGDLS and CDR2 YYNGEE. The CDR3 DNA is TGTGCCAGCGGGGCGGAATCAGTGAACACTGAAGCTTTCTTT. The encoded protein is CASGAESVNTEAFF.

This chain links TRBV9 with TRBJ1-1; D might be TRBD1 (5 bases). Per the germline V gene, CDR1 is SGDLS and CDR2 is YYNGEE. V lost 0 bases and J 0 bases, leaving 9 bases between the germline ends. The CDR3 covers 15 residues. This chain's CDR3 is CASSVGGTLNTEAFF. Here the CDR3 DNA reads TGTGCCAGCAGCGTAGGCGGGACGTTGAACACTGAAGCTTTCTTT.

The CDR3 spells CASGRGSTDTQYF. The CDR3 nucleotides read TGTGCCAGCGGGCGGGGGAGCACAGATACGCAGTATTTT. V and J are TRBV7-3 and TRBJ2-3; 7 nucleotides match TRBD2. Germline V gene lookup returns CDR1 SGHTA and CDR2 FQGTGA. CDR3 length: 13 residues. The V and J ends lost 8 bases and 0 bases, in that order; junction bases with no gene match: 2.

Only one count was recorded for this clone. V usage is TRBV9 and J usage is TRBJ2-1; TRBD1 might be the D (5 bases). Trimming stripped 3 bases from V and 5 bases from J, with 18 bases between. The CDR3 loop spans 16 amino acids. Germline CDR1 and CDR2: SGDLS and YYNGEE. The DNA for the CDR3 is TGTGCCAGCAGCGGAGAAGACAGTGTCCGGAACAATGAGCAGTTCTTC. Amino acids: CASSGEDSVRNNEQFF.

The rearrangement joins TRBV18 to TRBJ2-7, with a possible D match to TRBD1 (5 bases). Germline CDR1 KGHSH, CDR2 LQKENI. The CDR3 has 15 amino acids. V was trimmed by 3 bases and J by 0 bases, leaving 12 bases between them. The CDR3 here is CASSPQRGLSYEQYF. The DNA of the CDR3 is TGTGCCAGCTCACCTCAAAGGGGCCTCTCCTACGAGCAGTACTTC.

This chain connects TRBV4-3 to TRBJ1-5; 7 bases are a match to TRBD1. Per the germline V gene, CDR1 is LGHNA and CDR2 is YSLEER. Trimming at V came to 1 base and at J to 5 bases, leaving 5 bases not matched to a gene. CDR3 length equals 15 residues. CDR3 amino acids: CASSQGTGDHQPQHF. CDR3 nucleotide sequence: TGCGCCAGCAGCCAAGGCACAGGGGACCATCAGCCCCAGCATTTT.

This chain joins TRBV4-1 and TRBJ1-2; 8 bases map to TRBD1. The CDR3 is 16 residues long. V was clipped by 3 bases and J by 4 bases; unmatched bases: 10. The germline gives CDR1 MGHRA, CDR2 YSYEKL. CDR3 in amino acids: CASSQTGTGRSYGYTF. CDR3 nucleotide sequence: TGCGCCAGCAGCCAGACCGGGACAGGCAGAAGCTATGGCTACACCTTC.

The chain employs TRBV19 and TRBJ2-5; 7 nucleotides agree with TRBD1. The J call could be wrong; TRBJ2-7 is a better fit for the DNA end. The germline gives CDR1 LNHDA, CDR2 SQIVND (reference sequence). This CDR3 is built from 16 residues. The CDR3 reads CASSIDRPGGRGEQYF. CDR3 DNA: TGTGCCAGTAGTATAGATCGACCAGGGGGTCGGGGCGAGCAGTACTTC.

The gene calls are TRBV2 and TRBJ2-2; 7 nucleotides agree with TRBD2. Germline CDR1 is SNHLY and CDR2 is FYNNEI. With V trimmed by 5 bases and J by 0 bases, 6 bases remained unmatched. This CDR3 contains 16 residues. The CDR3 DNA reads TGTGCCAGCAGTCCCTGGGGAGGGGCGAACACCGGGGAGCTGTTTTTT. Protein sequence: CASSPWGGANTGELFF. Combining the CDR3 with reference TRBV2 and TRBJ2-2 gives the whole variable domain EPEVTQTPSHQVTQMGQEVILRCVPISNHLYFYWYRQILGQKVEFLVSFYNNEISEKSEIFDDQFSVERPDGSNFTLKIRSTKLEDSAMYFCASSPWGGANTGELFFGEGSRLTVL.

The chain recombines TRBV11-3 with TRBJ2-1, with D perhaps matching TRBD1 (6 bases). Trimming shortened V by 0 bases and J by 5 bases, and 17 bases separated the two germline ends. This CDR3 has 17 amino acids. CDR1 and CDR2 (germline): SGHNT, YENEEA. The CDR3 sequence is CASSLDRTRTADNEQFF. In DNA form, the CDR3 reads TGTGCCAGCAGCTTAGATCGGACCCGGACAGCCGACAATGAGCAGTTCTTC.

For this clone: This CDR3 is also generated by other DNA sequences in the sample. The CDR3 DNA follows: TGTGCCTGGAGTAAGGGACAGGGGTCGGAGACCCAGTACTTC. Translating it yields CAWSKGQGSETQYF. This rearrangement joins TRBV30 to TRBJ2-5, with TRBD1 matching 10 bases. Germline trimming cut 2 bases from V and 5 bases from J; bases unmatched to any gene: 5. Germline CDR1 is GTSNPN and CDR2 is SVGIG (reference sequence). The CDR3 runs to 14 residues.

This clone was recorded only once. This chain links TRBV7-9 with TRBJ2-2; TRBD1 might be the D (6 bases). Germline lookup yields CDR1 SEHNR and CDR2 FQNEAQ (reference sequence). The CDR3 covers 15 residues. V was trimmed by 4 bases and J by 1 base, leaving 10 bases between them. CDR3 sequence (DNA): TGTGCCAGCAGCTCCCGGGACATGAACACCGGGGAGCTGTTTTTT. Protein sequence: CASSSRDMNTGELFF.

CDR3 sequence reads: CASSQGLAGEQYF. The CDR3, as DNA: TGTGCCAGCAGCCAAGGACTAGCCGGCGAGCAGTACTTC. The chain recombines TRBV4-2 with TRBJ2-7, with 7 bases fitting TRBD2. The V gene end was trimmed by 1 base and the J gene end by 6 bases; junction bases not matched to a gene: 3. The CDR3 is made up of 13 amino acids. CDR1 LGHNA and CDR2 YNFKEQ come from the germline V gene.